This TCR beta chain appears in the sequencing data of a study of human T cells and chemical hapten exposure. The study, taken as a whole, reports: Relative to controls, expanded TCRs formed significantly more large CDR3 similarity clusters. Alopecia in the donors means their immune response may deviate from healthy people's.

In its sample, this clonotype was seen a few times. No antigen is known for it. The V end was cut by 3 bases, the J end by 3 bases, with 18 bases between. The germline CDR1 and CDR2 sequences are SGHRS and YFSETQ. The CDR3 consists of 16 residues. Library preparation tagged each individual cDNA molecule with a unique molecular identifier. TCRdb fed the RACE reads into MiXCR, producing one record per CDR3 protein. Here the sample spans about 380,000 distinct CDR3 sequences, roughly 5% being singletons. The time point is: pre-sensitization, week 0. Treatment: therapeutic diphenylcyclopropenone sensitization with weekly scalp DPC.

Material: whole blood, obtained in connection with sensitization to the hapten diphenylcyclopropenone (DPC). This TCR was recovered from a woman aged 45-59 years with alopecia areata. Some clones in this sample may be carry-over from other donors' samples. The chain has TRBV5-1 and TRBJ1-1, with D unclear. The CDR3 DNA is TGCGCCAGCAGCTCTCACCTGGGAGGGTGGGACACTGAAGCTTTCTTT. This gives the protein CASSSHLGGWDTEAFF.